These T cell receptor beta chains were read from a single sample in a study of blood T cell repertoires in COVID-19. Here immunoSEQ multiplex PCR was the method, and the copy in TCRdb shows in-frame clones only, minus some. The sample lists around 360,000 clones; about 88% were seen once. The material sequenced was PBMCs or T cells enriched from blood (not recorded which). These receptors were obtained from a woman in her twenties or thirties who had recovered from COVID-19. CDR3s include the opening cysteine and the closing phenylalanine or tryptophan. Each record gives: clone size, D gene, J gene, V gene, CDR3 DNA, CDR3 protein. A D gene is named only where the DNA matches it firmly. A clone size is listed for some rows: how often the clone was seen (once, few, many), or a class if it is expanded.

size: .
D: .
J: TRBJ1-3
V: TRBV7-2
DNA: TGTGCCAGCAGCTACCATTCAGGGGGAAACACCATATATTTT
CDR3: CASSYHSGGNTIYF

size: .
D: .
J: TRBJ1-1
V: TRBV14
DNA: TGTGCCAGCAGCGGACAGCCGAACACTGAAGCTTTCTTT
CDR3: CASSGQPNTEAFF

size: .
D: .
J: TRBJ1-6
V: TRBV29-1
DNA: TGCAGCGTACGGACTGACCACCTTTCACCCCTCCACTTT
CDR3: CSVRTDHLSPLHF

size: .
D: TRBD2
J: TRBJ2-5
V: TRBV19
DNA: TGTGCCAGTTTCGCGGGGGGGCCTGGACAAGAGACCCAGTACTTC
CDR3: CASFAGGPGQETQYF

size: few
D: .
J: TRBJ1-5
V: TRBV2
DNA: TGTGCCAGCAGTGAAGGCAGTCAGCCCCAGCATTTT
CDR3: CASSEGSQPQHF

size: .
D: .
J: TRBJ1-2
V: TRBV11-3
DNA: TGTGCCAGCAGCCCCAGAACCCCCAAGACAAACTATGGCTACACCTTC
CDR3: CASSPRTPKTNYGYTF

size: few
D: .
J: TRBJ2-7
V: TRBV6-5
DNA: TGTGCCAGCAGTTACGGTGCGGGTGCTTCCAACGAGCAGTACTTC
CDR3: CASSYGAGASNEQYF

size: .
D: TRBD2
J: TRBJ2-2
V: TRBV5-1
DNA: TGCGCCAGCAGCTTTAGCGGGATGAACACCGGGGAGCTGTTTTTT
CDR3: CASSFSGMNTGELFF

size: few
D: TRBD2
J: TRBJ2-1
V: TRBV5-1
DNA: TGCGCCAGCAGCTTGGAAGCGGGATACTCCTACAATGAGCAGTTCTTC
CDR3: CASSLEAGYSYNEQFF

size: .
D: .
J: TRBJ2-7
V: TRBV5-4
DNA: TGTGCCAGCAGCTTGGTCTGGTCAGGGAAGGGCCACGAGCAGTACTTC
CDR3: CASSLVWSGKGHEQYF

size: .
D: TRBD2
J: TRBJ2-5
V: TRBV24-1
DNA: TGTGCCACCAGTGATTCCGCGTTTAGCGGGGGAGAGACCCAGTACTTC
CDR3: CATSDSAFSGGETQYF

size: .
D: TRBD1
J: TRBJ2-4
V: TRBV30
DNA: TGTGCCTTGATTCCCAATTTAGGGACAGTCCCACTAGCCAAAAACATTCAGTACTTC
CDR3: CALIPNLGTVPLAKNIQYF

size: .
D: .
J: TRBJ2-5
V: TRBV3-1/TRBV3-2
DNA: TGTGCCAGCAGCCAATGGTCCGGGACCCAGTACTTC
CDR3: CASSQWSGTQYF

size: .
D: .
J: TRBJ2-1
V: TRBV29-1
DNA: TGCAGCGTTGGAAGTGGGGGGAATGAGCAGTTCTTC
CDR3: CSVGSGGNEQFF

size: .
D: .
J: TRBJ1-2
V: TRBV5-6
DNA: TGTGCCAGCAGCTGGACGACGGGGATTCCTTATGGCTACACCTTC
CDR3: CASSWTTGIPYGYTF

size: few
D: .
J: TRBJ1-2
V: TRBV27
DNA: TGTGCCAGCAGTTCAGGGCCTGGCGGCTACACCTTC
CDR3: CASSSGPGGYTF

size: .
D: .
J: TRBJ1-3
V: TRBV3-1/TRBV3-2
DNA: TGTGCCAGCAGCCAAGGGATGACAGGAAACACCATATATTTT
CDR3: CASSQGMTGNTIYF

size: .
D: TRBD2
J: TRBJ2-2
V: TRBV13
DNA: TGTGCCAGCAGCTTAGGCGAGCCGACTACAGCGGGAGATGTAGGGTCCGGGGAGCTGTTTTTT
CDR3: CASSLGEPTTAGDVGSGELFF

size: .
D: TRBD2
J: TRBJ2-7
V: TRBV19
DNA: TGTGCCAGTAGTACGACGGCGGGAGGATCCTACGAGCAGTACTTC
CDR3: CASSTTAGGSYEQYF

size: once
D: TRBD1
J: TRBJ2-1
V: TRBV3-1/TRBV3-2
DNA: TGTGCCAGCAGCCAAGAACAGGGGGCGATGGACAATGAGCAGTTCTTC
CDR3: CASSQEQGAMDNEQFF

size: .
D: TRBD1
J: TRBJ1-2
V: TRBV19
DNA: TGTGCCAGTAGTATAGAAGGGACAGGGCTCTATGGCTACACCTTC
CDR3: CASSIEGTGLYGYTF

size: .
D: .
J: TRBJ1-3
V: TRBV28
DNA: TGTGCCAGCAGTTTATCGGGGTCACTTTTCTCTGGAAACACCATATATTTT
CDR3: CASSLSGSLFSGNTIYF

size: .
D: TRBD1
J: TRBJ1-5
V: TRBV6-5
DNA: TGTGCCAGCACGACAGGGGGGTATCAGCCCCAGCATTTT
CDR3: CASTTGGYQPQHF

size: .
D: TRBD1
J: TRBJ1-6
V: TRBV9
DNA: TGTGCCAGCAGCGCAGGACAGGGTATTAGCTCCTATAATTCACCCCTCCACTTT
CDR3: CASSAGQGISSYNSPLHF

size: once
D: .
J: TRBJ2-7
V: TRBV5-1
DNA: TGCGCCAGCAGCCCTATCTCAGGACACTCCTACGAGCAGTACTTC
CDR3: CASSPISGHSYEQYF

size: .
D: .
J: TRBJ1-1
V: TRBV2
DNA: TGTGCCAGCATAAGGGGGGGTTCGAACACTGAAGCTTTCTTT
CDR3: CASIRGGSNTEAFF

size: .
D: .
J: TRBJ2-2
V: TRBV6-5
DNA: TGTGCCAGCCGCGCGCGGGGGCGGAACACCGGGGAGCTGTTTTTT
CDR3: CASRARGRNTGELFF

size: .
D: TRBD2
J: TRBJ2-1
V: TRBV5-1
DNA: TGCGCCAGCAGCTTGGCAGGGACTACCCTCTCCTACAATGAGCAGTTCTTC
CDR3: CASSLAGTTLSYNEQFF